This T cell receptor (beta chain) was recovered during a study of blood T cell repertoires in COVID-19. The wider study: The analysed material was cDNA or gDNA that came from T cells, B-cell-depleted T cells, or PBMCs.

The table came from immunoSEQ multiplex PCR; TCRdb's copy has only in-frame clones and leaves some out. This sample has around 150,000 clones, with over 75% found just once. This clone occurred once. Germline V gene sequence: CDR1 SGHVS, CDR2 FQNEAQ. The CDR3 runs to 15 residues. Between the trimmed V and J ends, which lost 2 bases and 0 bases, there was a span of 10 bases. This study enrolled people aged about 18 to 90 from about 26 US geographic areas. This TCR derives from a woman aged 50 to 60 who had recovered from COVID-19. This chain joins TRBV7-8 and TRBJ1-1; a weak D match, TRBD1 (6 bases). Sequenced input: PBMCs or T cells enriched from blood (not recorded which). The CDR3 DNA is TGTGCCAGCAGCTTATTCACAGGGATGAACACTGAAGCTTTCTTT. Translated, it gives CASSLFTGMNTEAFF.